A single sample is the source of the 27 T cell receptor beta chains below, sequenced in a study of blood T cell repertoires in COVID-19. Method: immunoSEQ multiplex PCR; TCRdb's copy keeps in-frame clones and lacks some. The sample carries more than 150,000 clones, 80% to 90% recorded once. Sequenced sample: peripheral blood. The source is an elderly woman with COVID-19, enrolled during active disease.

The chain couples TRBV21-1 to TRBJ1-4; the tabulated D call, TRBD1, remains unverified against the DNA. TRBV21-1 is reported as a pseudogene. The CDR3 runs 15 residues. CDR3 nucleotide sequence: TGTGCCAGCAGCAAAGACAACCGACAGCCGGAAAAACTGTTTTTT. This encodes CASSKDNRQPEKLFF.

The chain employs TRBV4-1 and TRBJ2-7; 7 nucleotides align to TRBD1. Germline CDR1 is MGHRA and CDR2 is YSYEKL. This CDR3 has 13 residues. The ends lost 5 bases at V and 4 bases at J; junction bases unmatched: 5. As DNA, the CDR3 is TGCGCCAGCAGCGGGACAGTCAGTTACGAGCAGTACTTC. Translation: CASSGTVSYEQYF.

V gene TRBV11-2 combines with J gene TRBJ2-5; D is undetermined. Germline CDR1 SGHAT, CDR2 FQNNGV. The CDR3 loop spans 11 amino acids. V was pared by 5 bases and J by 2 bases, with 3 bases between. The CDR3 protein is CASSIQETQYF. DNA of the CDR3: TGTGCCAGCAGCATACAAGAGACCCAGTACTTC.

CDR3 DNA sequence: TGTGCCAGCAGCCCCCCTCTTAGTACAGATACGCAGTATTTT. Protein: CASSPPLSTDTQYF. This sequence joins TRBV9 and TRBJ2-3; unclear D gene. Germline CDR1 reads SGDLS; CDR2 reads YYNGEE. Trimming took off 4 bases at V and 3 bases at J, with 12 bases between the two ends. There are 14 residues in the CDR3.

This chain links TRBV5-1 with TRBJ2-1; 10 positions agree with TRBD1. V dropped 4 bases and J dropped 5; count of bases not matched to a gene: 6. The length of the CDR3 is 15 residues. Germline-derived CDR1 and CDR2 are SGHRS and YFSETQ. CDR3 sequence reads: CASSPTGGPHNEQFF. CDR3 nucleotide sequence: TGCGCCAGCAGCCCGACAGGGGGCCCTCACAATGAGCAGTTCTTC.

The genes are TRBV11-3 and TRBJ2-1; 10 bases fit TRBD2. The CDR3 spans 15 residues. Germline-derived CDR1 and CDR2 are SGHNT and YENEEA. The J segment lost 10 bases and the V segment lost 2 bases, leaving 8 bases of the junction unmatched. CDR3 loop: CASSLRSSGSREQFF. Here the CDR3 DNA reads TGTGCCAGCAGCTTAAGGTCTAGCGGGAGTCGAGAGCAGTTCTTC.

The CDR3 reads CASRRVFLGTEAFF. In DNA form, the CDR3 reads TGTGCCAGCAGGAGGGTGTTCCTGGGGACTGAAGCTTTCTTT. The genes are TRBV13 and TRBJ1-1; D uncertain. Germline V lookup: CDR1 PRHDT, CDR2 FYEKMQ (reference sequence). V was shortened by 6 bases and J by 5 bases, with 16 bases between the two germline ends. The CDR3 loop spans 14 amino acids.

The V and J genes are TRBV30 and TRBJ1-5, with D possibly matching TRBD1 (6 bases). CDR3 size: 12 residues. V was trimmed by 4 bases and J by 2 bases, leaving 6 bases between them. The germline CDR1 and CDR2 sequences are GTSNPN and SVGIG (reference sequence). CDR3 residues: CAWNRGNQPQHF. The CDR3 DNA is TGTGCCTGGAACAGGGGCAATCAGCCCCAGCATTTT.

The genes are TRBV9 and TRBJ2-1; D is undetermined. The germline CDR1 and CDR2 sequences are SGDLS and YYNGEE. The CDR3 totals 12 residues. V was shortened by 3 bases and J by 9 bases, with 10 bases between the two germline ends. The CDR3 reads CASSASSLEQFF. CDR3 DNA sequence: TGTGCCAGCAGCGCTAGTAGTCTTGAGCAGTTCTTC.

The chain recombines TRBV5-1 with TRBJ2-2; 7 nucleotides line up with TRBD2. After removal of 4 bases from V and 7 bases from J, the junction contained 10 bases not matched to a gene. The CDR3 covers 15 residues. Per germline, CDR1 SGHRS and CDR2 YFSETQ. This chain's CDR3 is CASSPFAGAVGELFF. CDR3 bases: TGCGCCAGCAGCCCGTTCGCGGGAGCGGTCGGGGAGCTGTTTTTT.

V usage is TRBV2 and J usage is TRBJ2-7, with 7 bases identical to TRBD2. CDR1 SNHLY and CDR2 FYNNEI come from the germline V gene. The CDR3 totals 16 residues. The J segment lost 6 bases and the V segment lost 1 base, leaving 12 bases of the junction unmatched. The CDR3 region has the DNA TGTGCCAGCAGTGAAGGCCGAGGGAGGGCCTTCGCCGAGCAGTACTTC. Residues: CASSEGRGRAFAEQYF.

This clone showed up just once. The chain has TRBV12-3 or TRBV12-4 and TRBJ2-2; tentatively, D is TRBD2 (5 bases). V shed 7 bases and J shed 1 base, with 7 bases lying between them. This CDR3 is built from 13 residues. Here the CDR3 reads CASKDWNTGELFF. The DNA of the CDR3 is TGTGCCAGCAAGGACTGGAACACCGGGGAGCTGTTTTTT.

J is TRBJ2-7 and V is TRBV10-3; D is possibly TRBD1 (6 bases). Germline CDR1 reads ENHRY; CDR2 reads SYGVKD. V dropped 2 bases and J dropped 3 bases, with 11 bases sitting between them. The CDR3 runs to 14 residues. CDR3 amino acids: CAISEPGHSYEQYF. The CDR3 DNA is TGTGCCATCAGTGAGCCGGGACACAGCTACGAGCAGTACTTC.

This chain uses TRBV12-3 or TRBV12-4 with TRBJ1-5; 9 bases line up with TRBD1. Germline trimming cut 3 bases from V and 6 bases from J; bases unmatched to any gene: 0. There are 13 residues in the CDR3. The CDR3 protein is CASSLTGGQPQHF. In nucleotides, the CDR3 is TGTGCCAGCAGTTTGACAGGGGGTCAGCCCCAGCATTTT.

The rearrangement links TRBV5-1 to TRBJ2-3, with TRBD1 as a possible D gene (5 bases). Germline CDR1 SGHRS, CDR2 YFSETQ. The ends were cut back, 5 bases at V and 5 bases at J, with 12 bases in the middle. The length of the CDR3 is 13 residues. CDR3 amino acids: CASSQGPGDTQYF. The CDR3 DNA reads as TGCGCCAGCAGTCAGGGCCCCGGAGATACGCAGTATTTT.

The rearrangement joins TRBV11-3 to TRBJ1-6; maybe TRBD1 (5 bases). There are 14 residues in the CDR3. Trimming removed 4 bases from V and 7 bases from J, with 11 bases in between. Germline lookup yields CDR1 SGHNT and CDR2 YENEEA. The DNA for the CDR3 is TGTGCCAGCAGCTCAGGCGGGGGGAATTCACCCCTCCACTTT. Its protein product is CASSSGGGNSPLHF.

The chain recombines TRBV2 with TRBJ2-7; 9 bases are a match to TRBD2. Trimming cost V 2 bases and J 6 bases; bases outside gene matches: 17. CDR1 SNHLY and CDR2 FYNNEI come from the germline V gene. The CDR3 has 18 residues. Here the CDR3 reads CASSEPLRVEREVFEQYF. The CDR3 DNA sequence: TGTGCCAGCAGTGAACCCCTTCGGGTGGAGCGGGAGGTTTTCGAGCAGTACTTC.

The genes are TRBV19 and TRBJ1-6; TRBD1 is a possible D gene (5 bases). Germline V gene data show CDR1 as LNHDA and CDR2 as SQIVND (reference sequence). Trimming pared 1 base from V and 10 bases from J, leaving 11 bases between. This CDR3 spans 14 amino acids. In DNA, the CDR3 is TGTGCCAGTAGTATAGGCGGGGCAGGGTCACCCCTCCACTTT. Its translation: CASSIGGAGSPLHF. The whole variable domain, filled in from reference TRBV19 and TRBJ1-6, reads DGGITQSPKYLFRKEGQNVTLSCEQNLNHDAMYWYRQDPGQGLRLIYYSQIVNDFQKGDIAEGYSVSREKKESFPLTVTSAQKNPTAFYLCASSIGGAGSPLHFGNGTRLTVT.

The chain carries TRBV2 and TRBJ1-2, with 8 nucleotides matching TRBD1. Trimming at V came to 6 bases and at J to 4 bases, leaving 7 bases not matched to a gene. Germline V lookup: CDR1 SNHLY, CDR2 FYNNEI. The CDR3 has 14 amino acids. The DNA for the CDR3 is TGTGCCAGCAGCTCCTTTGGGACAGGCTATGGCTACACCTTC. Encoded protein: CASSSFGTGYGYTF. Complete variable domain (other parts from reference TRBV2 and TRBJ1-2): EPEVTQTPSHQVTQMGQEVILRCVPISNHLYFYWYRQILGQKVEFLVSFYNNEISEKSEIFDDQFSVERPDGSNFTLKIRSTKLEDSAMYFCASSSFGTGYGYTFGSGTRLTVV.

The chain carries TRBV12-3 or TRBV12-4 and TRBJ1-5; a weak D match, TRBD1 (6 bases). Trimming took off 5 bases at V and 3 bases at J, with 8 bases between the two ends. The CDR3 spans 13 residues. The CDR3 spells CASSRQDNQPQHF. CDR3 bases: TGTGCCAGCAGTAGACAGGACAATCAGCCCCAGCATTTT.

The chain links TRBV5-1 to TRBJ2-2, with 10 bases that match TRBD2. The CDR3 has 18 residues. Trimming cost V 1 base and J 0 bases; bases outside gene matches: 6. The germline gives CDR1 SGHRS, CDR2 YFSETQ. Here the CDR3 DNA reads TGCGCCAGCAGCTTGAACCTAGCGGGGGTCACGAACACCGGGGAGCTGTTTTTT. Translating it yields CASSLNLAGVTNTGELFF.

As DNA, the CDR3 is TGTGCCAGCAGGGAGGGGTTCGAGCAGTACTTC. It translates to CASREGFEQYF. The rearrangement links TRBV2 to TRBJ2-7; D might be TRBD2 (6 bases). V shed 6 bases and J shed 6 bases, with 9 bases lying between them. Germline CDR1 and CDR2: SNHLY and FYNNEI. The CDR3 contains 11 residues.

The rearrangement joins TRBV18 to TRBJ2-2; tentatively, D is TRBD1 (6 bases). CDR1 is KGHSH, CDR2 LQKENI, per germline. Trimming shortened V by 5 bases and J by 1 base, and 8 bases separated the two germline ends. The CDR3 consists of 14 residues. For the CDR3, the DNA is TGTGCCAGCTCAGCGACAGGGAACACCGGGGAGCTGTTTTTT. This translates into CASSATGNTGELFF. Full variable domain (remainder filled in from reference TRBV18 and TRBJ2-2): NAGVMQNPRHLVRRRGQEARLRCSPMKGHSHVYWYRQLPEEGLKFMVYLQKENIIDESGMPKERFSAEFPKEGPSILRIQQVVRGDSAAYFCASSATGNTGELFFGEGSRLTVL.

This chain joins TRBV19 and TRBJ1-2, with D possibly TRBD1 on 5 matching bases. V lost 3 bases and J lost 3, with 14 bases in between. The CDR3 has 15 amino acids. Germline values: CDR1 LNHDA, CDR2 SQIVND (reference sequence). DNA of the CDR3: TGTGCCAGTAGTATGTGGGGGGAAGAGTACTATGGCTACACCTTC. As protein: CASSMWGEEYYGYTF.

This clone appeared a single time. The chain has TRBV6-5 and TRBJ1-2; 10 bases match TRBD1. CDR3 length: 15 residues. From germline, CDR1 is MNHEY and CDR2 SVGAGI. V was pared by 7 bases and J by 5 bases, with 10 bases of the junction left unmatched. CDR3 sequence reads: CASTHDRGRGYGYTF. Written as DNA, the CDR3 is TGTGCCAGCACTCATGACAGGGGGCGCGGGTATGGCTACACCTTC.

The chain is built from TRBV2 and TRBJ1-3; possibly TRBD1 for D (5 bases). Looked up from germline, CDR1 is SNHLY and CDR2 is FYNNEI. The CDR3 extends over 16 amino acids. Trimming took 5 bases from V and 4 from J, leaving 18 bases between them. The CDR3 nucleotides are TGTGCCAGCAGTTTCACCCCTCAGGGCTTCGGAAACACCATATATTTT. It specifies CASSFTPQGFGNTIYF.

The chain combines TRBV5-1 with TRBJ2-3, with 7 bases identical to TRBD1. CDR1 and CDR2 (germline): SGHRS, YFSETQ. With V trimmed by 4 bases and J by 0 bases, 14 bases remained unmatched. The CDR3 is made up of 18 amino acids. CDR3 DNA sequence: TGCGCCAGCAGCCTGGGGCCCTACAGGGGCCCTAGCACAGATACGCAGTATTTT. It yields the protein CASSLGPYRGPSTDTQYF. The full variable domain, with the rest looked up from reference TRBV5-1 and TRBJ2-3, is KAGVTQTPRYLIKTRGQQVTLSCSPISGHRSVSWYQQTPGQGLQFLFEYFSETQRNKGNFPGRFSGRQFSNSRSEMNVSTLELGDSALYLCASSLGPYRGPSTDTQYFGPGTRLTVL.